This TCR beta chain was retrieved from a study of T cells after yellow fever vaccination. The CDR3 has 17 residues. Germline V gene sequence: CDR1 SGHTA, CDR2 FQGNSA. The V segment lost 2 bases and the J segment 5 bases; nucleotides outside the gene matches: 9. Study-wide points: Of the clonotypes, a small share occurred in both CD4 and CD8 compartments. The secondary response peaked faster, at day 5 versus 15, but was weaker. Abundant contaminating clonotypes from the bulk population could appear in FACS-sorted repertoires.

Concerning this clonotype itself: Its antigen is undetermined.

TCR cDNA was made by 5'RACE template switching, adding a universal primer site and UMIs. TCRdb analysed the 5' RACE reads with MiXCR anew, one entry per CDR3 protein. The sample records 150,000 to 200,000 distinct CDR3 sequences, 5.5% to 7.5% being singletons. This TCR was recovered from a young man who received the YFV17D yellow fever vaccine. The V gene is TRBV7-2, the J gene TRBJ2-5; TRBD2 matches 12 bases. Sequencing used CD4+ T cells sorted from PBMCs, obtained on the day of the first yellow fever vaccination. The chain's CDR3 is CASSLLGLAGLRETQYF. In DNA form, the CDR3 reads TGTGCCAGCAGCTTATTAGGACTAGCGGGGCTAAGGGAGACCCAGTACTTC. The full variable domain, rest sourced from reference TRBV7-2 and TRBJ2-5, is GAGVSQSPSNKVTEKGKDVELRCDPISGHTALYWYRQSLGQGLEFLIYFQGNSAPDKSGLPSDRFSAERTGGSVSTLTIQRTQQEDSAVYLCASSLLGLAGLRETQYFGPGTRLLVL.